Listed here are 15 T cell receptor beta chains from one sample, sequenced in a study of blood T cell repertoires in COVID-19 (dated by TCRdb to about 2020). Library creation used the immunoSEQ multiplex PCR assay. This immuneACCESS table, as held by TCRdb, lists in-frame sequences with V and J called but not all clones. Of the missing ones, under half trace to an unresolved V gene in checked studies; the others have no known cause. The sample table records tens of thousands of clones; 85% to 90% of these occur just once. Of the sample, around 15% falls within the top ten clones. Input material: peripheral blood. The receptors come from a man between 65 and 85 years old with acute or convalescent COVID-19.

V is TRBV5-8 and J is TRBJ1-4; D remains ambiguous. The CDR3 length is 14 residues. From germline, CDR1 is SGHTS and CDR2 YDEGEE. Between the trimmed V and J ends, which lost 4 bases and 8 bases, there was a span of 15 bases. For the CDR3, the DNA is TGTGCCAGCAGCCACACTAGGGTGGGAGAAAAACTGTTTTTT. This encodes CASSHTRVGEKLFF. Combining the CDR3 with reference TRBV5-8 and TRBJ1-4 gives the whole variable domain EAGVTQSPTHLIKTRGQQATLRCSPISGHTSVYWYQQALGLGLQFLLWYDEGEERNRGNFPPRFSGRQFPNYSSELNVNALELEDSALYLCASSHTRVGEKLFFGSGTQLSVL.

The rearrangement uses TRBV2 and TRBJ1-6, with 7 nucleotides matching TRBD1. The germline V gene encodes CDR1 SNHLY and CDR2 FYNNEI. This CDR3 is 17 amino acids long. J lost 7 bases, V lost 5 bases, and 14 bases had no gene match. The CDR3 DNA sequence: TGTGCCAGCAGTCAAGACCACAGGGGAAGTGGAAATTCACCCCTCCACTTT. It yields the protein CASSQDHRGSGNSPLHF.

This clone has a single count. The chain joins TRBV4-1 to TRBJ1-2; 8 bases match TRBD1. CDR3 size: 15 residues. The V and J ends lost 4 bases and 2 bases, in that order; junction bases with no gene match: 6. The germline V gene encodes CDR1 MGHRA and CDR2 YSYEKL. The chain's CDR3 is CASSRMDRDNYGYTF. DNA for the CDR3: TGCGCCAGCAGCCGGATGGACAGGGACAACTATGGCTACACCTTC.

The V gene is TRBV6-2 or TRBV6-3, the J gene TRBJ1-2; no reliable D call. Germline values: CDR1 MNHEY, CDR2 SVGEGT. The CDR3 loop spans 13 amino acids. V was pared by 5 bases and J by 3 bases, with 10 bases between. The CDR3 DNA reads as TGTGCCAGCAGTACACAGTCAGACTATGGCTACACCTTC. Its protein is CASSTQSDYGYTF.

This chain joins TRBV6-5 and TRBJ2-3, with D perhaps matching TRBD2 (6 bases). Germline CDR1 is MNHEY and CDR2 is SVGAGI. Trimming removed 2 bases at V and 2 bases at J, with 11 bases between. This CDR3 is 15 amino acids long. The CDR3 loop reads CASSYGTGDTDTQYF. In nucleotides, the CDR3 is TGTGCCAGCAGTTACGGCACGGGGGACACAGATACGCAGTATTTT.

The CDR3 DNA reads TGCGCCAGCTTGCAGGGATACAATCAGCCCCAGCATTTT. Residues: CASLQGYNQPQHF. The chain joins TRBV10-2 to TRBJ1-5; D is possibly TRBD1 (5 bases). In germline, CDR1 is WSHSY, CDR2 SAAADI. The length of the CDR3 is 13 residues. The germline V and J ends were trimmed by 8 bases and 3 bases, with 11 bases remaining between them.

The rearrangement uses TRBV6-5 and TRBJ1-1; 7 bases are a match to TRBD1. Losses at the gene ends were 7 bases for V and 4 bases for J; bases not matched to a gene: 6. The CDR3 is 13 amino acids. Germline CDR1 is MNHEY and CDR2 is SVGAGI. The CDR3 DNA reads as TGTGCCAGCAACCCCCGGGACAGCACTGAAGCTTTCTTT. Translated, it gives CASNPRDSTEAFF.

This clone was seen only a few times. The chain recombines TRBV7-3 with TRBJ1-6; TRBD1 matches at 11 bases. CDR1 and CDR2 from the germline V gene are SGHTA and FQGTGA. The CDR3 spans 14 residues. Trimming removed 5 bases from V and 11 bases from J; junction bases left unmatched: 5. The CDR3 DNA reads TGTGCCAGCAGCCCCGGGACAGGGGGTACACCCCTCCACTTT. Translating it yields CASSPGTGGTPLHF.

J is TRBJ2-1 and V is TRBV29-1, with TRBD2 matching over 9 bases. CDR1 is SQVTM and CDR2 is ANQGSEA in the germline V gene. This CDR3 spans 14 amino acids. The ends lost 4 bases at V and 2 bases at J; junction bases unmatched: 3. The CDR3 spells CSVVSGSTYNEQFF. The CDR3 bases are TGCAGCGTTGTTAGCGGGAGTACCTACAATGAGCAGTTCTTC.

This clone was found once. The rearrangement uses TRBV4-1 and TRBJ2-5, with a possible D match to TRBD1 (6 bases). CDR3 length: 15 residues. Trimming cost V 0 bases and J 4 bases, with 12 bases left between them. In germline, CDR1 is MGHRA, CDR2 YSYEKL. As DNA, the CDR3 is TGCGCCAGCAGCCAAGATCCAGGGGTGCTAGAGACCCAGTACTTC. Translating gives CASSQDPGVLETQYF.

The chain carries TRBV5-6 and TRBJ2-7; D is uncertain. V was pared by 0 bases and J by 4 bases, with 5 bases between. This CDR3 spans 12 amino acids. Germline loops: CDR1 SGHDT, CDR2 YYEEEE. CDR3 coding DNA: TGTGCCAGCAGCTTGGGACAATACGAGCAGTACTTC. Amino acids: CASSLGQYEQYF.

The chain carries TRBV5-5 and TRBJ2-3, with 11 bases aligning to TRBD2. This CDR3 is built from 16 residues. Trimming at V came to 1 base and at J to 3 bases, leaving 4 bases not matched to a gene. Germline V gives CDR1 SGHKS, CDR2 YYEKEE (reference sequence). The CDR3 DNA reads TGTGCCAGCAGCTTGAGCATAGCGGGGGGGACAGATACGCAGTATTTT. It yields the protein CASSLSIAGGTDTQYF. Using reference TRBV5-5 and TRBJ2-3 for the parts outside the CDR3, the full variable domain is DAGVTQSPTHLIKTRGQQVTLRCSPISGHKSVSWYQQVLGQGPQFIFQYYEKEERGRGNFPDRFSARQFPNYSSELNVNALLLGDSALYLCASSLSIAGGTDTQYFGPGTRLTVL.

The rearrangement links TRBV4-2 to TRBJ2-1; 8 bases map to TRBD2. Germline V gene lookup returns CDR1 LGHNA and CDR2 YNFKEQ. This CDR3 has 16 residues. Germline trimming cut 5 bases from V and 4 bases from J; bases unmatched to any gene: 10. The CDR3 DNA follows: TGTGCCAGCAGCGAGTCAGGACTAGCCCCTTACAATGAGCAGTTCTTC. Protein: CASSESGLAPYNEQFF.

The chain is built from TRBV11-2 and TRBJ2-6, with TRBD1 matching over 9 bases. The CDR3 totals 16 residues. The V gene's germline CDR1 is SGHAT and CDR2 FQNNGV. The V gene end was trimmed by 1 base and the J gene end by 13 bases; junction bases not matched to a gene: 11. The CDR3 DNA follows: TGTGCCAGCAGCTTAGGGGGACAGGGCATGCGGCGGGTCCTGACTTTC. It yields the protein CASSLGGQGMRRVLTF.

This clone showed up just a few times. This sequence joins TRBV6-5 and TRBJ2-1; 7 bases map to TRBD1. The CDR3 spans 15 residues. V was clipped by 7 bases and J by 6 bases; unmatched bases: 12. Germline lookup yields CDR1 MNHEY and CDR2 SVGAGI. In DNA, the CDR3 is TGTGCCAGCATCCTAGACAGGTCAGGGGGCAATGAGCAGTTCTTC. Translated: CASILDRSGGNEQFF.